This T cell receptor (beta chain) emerged from a study of blood T cell repertoires in COVID-19. In the study overall: Sources were T cells, B-cell-depleted T cells, or PBMCs; the material itself was cDNA or gDNA.

Data came from immunoSEQ multiplex PCR; TCRdb stores just in-frame clones and leaves some out. The profile covers about 300,000 clones, with around 89% appearing a single time and 6.9% taken by the ten largest. This clone has just one count. The CDR3 is 18 amino acids. V dropped 6 bases and J dropped 2; count of bases not matched to a gene: 12. The germline V gene has CDR1 MDHEN and CDR2 SYDVKM. Material: peripheral blood. The J gene is TRBJ2-3, the V gene TRBV28; 12 bases line up with TRBD1. The receptor was isolated from a woman younger than 45 who had recovered from COVID-19. DNA for the CDR3: TGTGCCAGCAGCCTCGGGACAGGGGGCGCAAGGCCCACAGATACGCAGTATTTT. It translates to CASSLGTGGARPTDTQYF.